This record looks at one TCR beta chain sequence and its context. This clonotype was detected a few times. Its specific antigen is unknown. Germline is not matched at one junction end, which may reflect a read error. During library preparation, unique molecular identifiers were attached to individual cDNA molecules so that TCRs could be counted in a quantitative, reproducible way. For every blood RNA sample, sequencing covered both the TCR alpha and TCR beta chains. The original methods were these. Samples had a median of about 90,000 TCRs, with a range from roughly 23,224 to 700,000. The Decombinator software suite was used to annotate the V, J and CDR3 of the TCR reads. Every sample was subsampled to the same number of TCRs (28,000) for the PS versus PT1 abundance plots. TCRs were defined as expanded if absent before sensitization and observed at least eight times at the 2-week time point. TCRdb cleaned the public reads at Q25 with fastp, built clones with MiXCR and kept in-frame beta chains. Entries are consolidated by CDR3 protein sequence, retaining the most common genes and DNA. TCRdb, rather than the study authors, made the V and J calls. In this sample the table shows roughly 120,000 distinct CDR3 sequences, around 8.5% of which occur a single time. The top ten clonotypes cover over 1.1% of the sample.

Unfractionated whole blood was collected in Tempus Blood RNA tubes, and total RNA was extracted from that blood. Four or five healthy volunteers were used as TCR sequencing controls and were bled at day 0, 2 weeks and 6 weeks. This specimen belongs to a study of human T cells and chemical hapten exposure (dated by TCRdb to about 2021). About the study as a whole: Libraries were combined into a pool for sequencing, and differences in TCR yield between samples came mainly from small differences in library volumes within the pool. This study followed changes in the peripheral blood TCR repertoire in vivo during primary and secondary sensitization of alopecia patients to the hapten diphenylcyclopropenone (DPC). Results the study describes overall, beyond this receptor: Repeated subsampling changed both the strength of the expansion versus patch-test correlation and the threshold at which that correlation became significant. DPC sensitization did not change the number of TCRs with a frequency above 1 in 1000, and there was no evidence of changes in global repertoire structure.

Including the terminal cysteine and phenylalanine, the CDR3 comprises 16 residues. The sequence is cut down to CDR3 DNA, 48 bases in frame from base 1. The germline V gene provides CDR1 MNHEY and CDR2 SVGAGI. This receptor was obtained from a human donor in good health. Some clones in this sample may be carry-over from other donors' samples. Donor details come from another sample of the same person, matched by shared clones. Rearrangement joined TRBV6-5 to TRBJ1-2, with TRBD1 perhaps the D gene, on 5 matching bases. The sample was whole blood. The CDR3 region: CASSSKFGTTKYGYTF. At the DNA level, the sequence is TGTGCCAGCAGTTCCAAGTTCGGGACGACTAAATATGGCTACACCTTC.